One sample yielded the 20 T cell receptor beta chains listed below, sequenced in a study of T cell responses to AZD1222 COVID-19 vaccine. TCRdb's table, derived via immunoSEQ multiplex PCR, lists solely in-frame clones and lacks some. The sample holds some 150,000 clones; 80% to 95% are singletons and the top ten take 3% to 4%. The sequences come from peripheral blood, collected 28 days after the second AZD1222 dose. Source of these receptors: an adult who received the AZD1222 COVID-19 vaccine.

This chain's CDR3 is CASSGTGVRETQYF. CDR3 coding DNA: TGTGCCAGCAGTGGGACAGGGGTTAGGGAGACCCAGTACTTC. The gene calls are TRBV2 and TRBJ2-5, with 9 bases fitting TRBD1. This CDR3 is 14 amino acids long. CDR1 and CDR2 (germline): SNHLY, FYNNEI. V was pared by 4 bases and J by 5 bases, with 5 bases of the junction left unmatched.

This clone was detected once. This chain uses TRBV28 with TRBJ1-5; tentative D call: TRBD1 (5 bases). The CDR3 loop spans 16 amino acids. V lost 3 bases, J lost 9 bases, and 21 bases lay in between. The germline CDR1 and CDR2 sequences are MDHEN and SYDVKM. CDR3 nucleotide sequence: TGTGCCAGCAGTTTCCCCGTATCGAGCAGGGCCGCGCCCCAGCATTTT. Translated, it gives CASSFPVSSRAAPQHF.

J is TRBJ2-3 and V is TRBV19, with 9 bases aligning to TRBD1. Trimming cost V 6 bases and J 6 bases; bases outside gene matches: 7. The CDR3 has 14 residues. In germline, CDR1 is LNHDA, CDR2 SQIVND (reference sequence). The CDR3: CASRGGQGWDTQYF. In DNA form, the CDR3 reads TGTGCCAGTAGAGGGGGACAGGGCTGGGATACGCAGTATTTT.

The chain joins TRBV7-9 to TRBJ2-1; D is ambiguous. This CDR3 has 13 amino acids. Germline V gene sequence: CDR1 SEHNR, CDR2 FQNEAQ (reference sequence). Trimming pared 0 bases from V and 11 bases from J, leaving 11 bases between. The CDR3: CASSLARVDQQFF. CDR3 sequence (DNA): TGTGCCAGCAGCTTAGCTAGGGTGGATCAGCAGTTCTTC.

The chain recombines TRBV19 with TRBJ1-5; TRBD1 matches at 7 bases. Germline loops: CDR1 LNHDA, CDR2 SQIVND (reference sequence). The trim removed 3 bases at V and 7 bases at J, leaving 9 bases unmatched. The CDR3 runs to 15 residues. Written as DNA, the CDR3 is TGTGCCAGTAGTATCCTGACAGGGTATCGACAGCCCCAGCATTTT. This translates into CASSILTGYRQPQHF.

The genes are TRBV7-6 and TRBJ2-3; possibly TRBD1 for D (6 bases). V was shortened by 3 bases and J by 4 bases, with 20 bases between the two germline ends. The germline V gene has CDR1 SGHVS and CDR2 FNYEAQ. The CDR3 totals 17 residues. The CDR3, as DNA: TGTGCCAGCAGCTTCTCATCTGGGGGCCTAAGAGCAGATACGCAGTATTTT. Amino acid sequence: CASSFSSGGLRADTQYF.

This sequence joins TRBV4-2 and TRBJ2-7, with D perhaps TRBD2 (5 bases). This CDR3 region has 15 residues. CDR1 and CDR2 (germline): LGHNA, YNFKEQ. With 1 base removed from V and 0 bases from J, the gap between germline ends came to 10 bases. The CDR3 reads CASSQVASTSYEQYF. The CDR3 region has the DNA TGTGCCAGCAGCCAAGTGGCTAGCACCTCCTACGAGCAGTACTTC.

The chain employs TRBV11-2 and TRBJ1-2; no firm D call. CDR1 is SGHAT and CDR2 is FQNNGV in the germline V gene. The CDR3 is 14 residues long. The germline V and J ends were trimmed by 4 bases and 1 base, with 10 bases remaining between them. The CDR3 DNA reads TGTGCCAGCAGCTACGACGGTAGTAACTATGGCTACACCTTC. Its protein product is CASSYDGSNYGYTF.

CDR3 DNA: TGTGCCAGCTCACCAGCCGGGACTGAGCGACAAGAGACCCAGTACTTC. Its translation: CASSPAGTERQETQYF. The rearrangement uses TRBV18 and TRBJ2-5, with TRBD2 as a possible D gene (6 bases). Trimming stripped 2 bases from V and 2 bases from J, with 15 bases between. The CDR3 totals 16 residues. Germline CDR1 KGHSH, CDR2 LQKENI.

This sequence joins TRBV29-1 and TRBJ2-4; 8 bases fit TRBD2. The V gene end was trimmed by 1 base and the J gene end by 8 bases; junction bases not matched to a gene: 13. There are 16 residues in the CDR3. Per the germline V gene, CDR1 is SQVTM and CDR2 is ANQGSEA. CDR3 amino acids: CSVEGSTSGGEDIQYF. The CDR3 nucleotides are TGCAGCGTTGAAGGCTCAACTAGCGGAGGGGAGGACATTCAGTACTTC.

The gene calls are TRBV6-5 and TRBJ1-3; no firm D call. Germline V gene sequence: CDR1 MNHEY, CDR2 SVGAGI. The CDR3 is 14 residues long. V lost 4 bases, J lost 0 bases, and 7 bases lay in between. CDR3 DNA: TGTGCCAGCAGTTCGATCTTCTCTGGAAACACCATATATTTT. This translates into CASSSIFSGNTIYF.

The V and J genes are TRBV6-1 and TRBJ1-3, with a weak D call TRBD1 (5 bases). V lost 2 bases to trimming and J lost 6 bases, with 8 bases between them. This CDR3 has 13 amino acids. CDR1 and CDR2 from the germline V gene are MNHNS and SASEGT. CDR3 sequence: CASSESGLNTIYF. In DNA, the CDR3 is TGTGCCAGCAGTGAATCGGGGCTAAACACCATATATTTT.

The chain combines TRBV4-3 with TRBJ1-2; 7 bases map to TRBD1. Per the germline V gene, CDR1 is LGHNA and CDR2 is YSLEER. This CDR3 has 15 residues. The V segment lost 0 bases and the J segment 3 bases; nucleotides outside the gene matches: 4. In DNA form, the CDR3 reads TGCGCCAGCAGCCAAGAGTTCGACAGGGACTATGGCTACACCTTC. Encoded protein: CASSQEFDRDYGYTF.

V usage is TRBV13 and J usage is TRBJ1-1; D gene ambiguous. This CDR3 has 15 amino acids. Germline CDR1 PRHDT, CDR2 FYEKMQ (reference sequence). The V gene lost 5 bases and the J gene lost 2 bases, with 15 bases spanning the gap. DNA for the CDR3: TGTGCCAGCAGCCGGTCGGGTACGGACAACACTGAAGCTTTCTTT. Encoded protein: CASSRSGTDNTEAFF.

A remark on this clone: The junction and the germline gene differ at one end; a read error may be behind it. This chain connects TRBV19 to TRBJ2-7, with D maybe TRBD1 (5 bases). Germline loops: CDR1 LNHDA, CDR2 SQIVND (reference sequence). The CDR3 contains 12 residues. The CDR3 nucleotides read TGTGCCACTTTCGACAGAGTCTACGGGCAGTACTTC. This encodes CATFDRVYGQYF.

A single count supports this clone. The chain uses TRBV2 and TRBJ2-1; 9 bases line up with TRBD2. CDR1 and CDR2 from the germline V gene are SNHLY and FYNNEI. The trim removed 4 bases at V and 8 bases at J, leaving 9 bases unmatched. The CDR3 is made up of 15 amino acids. CDR3: CASSVSGSGGHEQFF. The CDR3 nucleotides are TGTGCCAGCAGTGTAAGCGGGAGCGGGGGGCATGAGCAGTTCTTC. Supplemented by reference TRBV2 and TRBJ2-1, the full variable domain reads EPEVTQTPSHQVTQMGQEVILRCVPISNHLYFYWYRQILGQKVEFLVSFYNNEISEKSEIFDDQFSVERPDGSNFTLKIRSTKLEDSAMYFCASSVSGSGGHEQFFGPGTRLTVL.

The V and J genes are TRBV6-5 and TRBJ2-4; D is possibly TRBD2 (5 bases). CDR1 and CDR2 (germline): MNHEY, SVGAGI. The germline V and J ends were trimmed by 0 bases and 8 bases, with 17 bases remaining between them. This CDR3 is 16 amino acids long. CDR3 in amino acids: CASSYSRPGRGYIQYF. The CDR3 DNA follows: TGTGCCAGCAGTTACTCTAGGCCGGGTAGAGGGTACATTCAGTACTTC.

The table lists this clone with a few counts. The CDR3 DNA is TGTGCCAGCAGCCGAGGCCCGGGGGAGGACAATGAGCAGTTCTTC. Translated: CASSRGPGEDNEQFF. V usage is TRBV3-1 (or the pseudogene TRBV3-2) and J usage is TRBJ2-1, with D possibly being TRBD2 (6 bases). CDR1 is LGHDT and CDR2 is YNNKEL in the germline V gene (reference sequence). The CDR3 spans 15 residues. The V gene lost 4 bases and the J gene lost 5 bases, with 15 bases spanning the gap.

With regard to this clone: It is unclear where the CDR3 begins or ends on the DNA, so no DNA is shown, and the CDR3 is as TCRdb lists it. The chain recombines TRBV18 with TRBJ2-7. Per the germline V gene, CDR1 is KGHSH and CDR2 is LQKENI. The CDR3 sequence runs 17 residues, both termini included. This CDR3 reads CASSPQNFFGSPVEQYF.

The chain carries TRBV3-1 (or the pseudogene TRBV3-2) and TRBJ1-2; tentatively, D is TRBD1 (5 bases). Trimming removed 4 bases at V and 9 bases at J, with 12 bases between. The CDR3 consists of 12 residues. The germline V gene encodes CDR1 LGHDT and CDR2 YNNKEL (reference sequence). CDR3 amino acids: CASSLRTLSYTF. CDR3 in DNA: TGTGCCAGCAGCCTCCGGACACTCAGCTACACCTTC.